This TCR beta chain was obtained from a study of T-cell reconstitution after alpha-beta-depleted transplantation in children. There are 15 residues in the CDR3. V was cut by 5 bases and J by 4 bases, with 17 bases left in between. The germline CDR1 and CDR2 sequences are SGHNT and YENEEA. Preparation of the TCRbeta library was carried out with unique molecular identifiers. TCRdb re-called the PCR reads with MiXCR, one entry per CDR3 protein. In the table there are roughly 310,000 distinct CDR3 sequences, around 20% of which are singletons. This clonotype was counted a few times. The sample in question was PBMCs, mostly from graft donor cells, obtained 180 days after TCRalphabeta/CD19-depleted stem cell transplant. The receptor was derived from a male patient aged 10 to 17 who had a stem cell transplant for acute lymphoblastic leukemia, so the T cells may come from the graft donor. J is TRBJ1-1 and V is TRBV11-3; D is perhaps TRBD1 (6 bases). CDR3 DNA sequence: TGTGCCAGCAGCCCTCCACAGGGTGGGGCCACTGAAGCTTTCTTT. Translated, it gives CASSPPQGGATEAFF.